Given below is one T cell receptor beta chain in context. Its target antigen remains unknown. Base qualities were left out, and no much larger clone turns up one base away. This sample was taken from a study of cytomegalovirus exposure and HLA in healthy donors (dated by TCRdb to 2016 to 2017). In terms of the full investigation: An earlier analysis of roughly 610 of the donors reported approximately 300 Gb of sequence data and approximately 120 million unique TCR beta sequences obtained from about 200 million T cells. Rather than using new phenotypic data, the later analysis identified candidate immune exposures from TCR beta sequences and from how often those sequences occurred across donors. Genome-wide SNP genotypes for about 60% of the 666 donors were used in a later genetic analysis, which treated that subset as a discovery cohort. Among about 400 genotyped donors of the cohort, an average of approximately 220,000 unique TCR beta nucleotide sequences was sequenced per donor, of which about 19% were non-productive. Every repertoire in the discovery cohort had been generated on one and the same sequencing platform. Using immunosequencing, the study profiled T cell repertoires from fewer than 700 subjects and related those repertoires to cytomegalovirus serostatus. To decide whether each TCR beta V gene segment behaved as functional or pseudogenic, an earlier analysis of approximately 600 of the donors relied on high-throughput TCR beta sequencing. Typing coverage differed by locus: A, B, C, DRB1 and DQB1 were typed in roughly 620-640 donors, DQA1 in about 550, DPA1 in around 610, and DPB1 in just under 490. A later analysis re-examined previously published TCR beta repertoires from several hundred donors and added high-resolution HLA genotyping to investigate patterns of TCR occurrence. Of the 300 to 500 genotyped donors, over 80% were placed in the genetic ancestry cluster associated with self-reported Caucasian donors. To predict cytomegalovirus infection status, the study combined high-throughput TCR immunosequencing, statistical association of individual TCRs with disease status, and machine learning. Donor age, sex, ethnicity and CMV serostatus were compiled alongside the repertoire data. Because of strong linkage in the cohort, 4 to 6 DR-DQ haplotypes were treated as single units for association and clustering. The aim of the study was to test whether cataloging public T cell receptors could identify signatures of past pathogen exposure. About 330 gigabases of sequencing data and 70 million to 95 million unique TCR sequences made up an early release that covered roughly 670 HLA-typed donors. A separate validation cohort of about 110 different subjects was used in addition to the roughly 720-subject first cohort. Class I and class II HLA loci were covered by the typing at four-digit resolution.

The cohort consisted of hundreds of healthy bone marrow donors. Cohort members were all nominally healthy when sampled, although unrecorded immune exposures were likely present. The donor tested CMV seropositive, placing the donor among the 250 to 350 seropositive members of the cohort. A peripheral blood sample was collected from each donor, and TCR beta sequencing was performed on peripheral blood mononuclear cells. Genomic DNA was extracted from the blood cell samples with the Qiagen DNeasy Blood Extraction Kit. The method behind the library was the immunoSEQ multiplex PCR assay. A mixture of 60 forward primers for TCR Vbeta segments and 13 reverse primers for TCR Jbeta segments was used in the multiplex PCR. A multiplex PCR assay on genomic DNA amplified the CDR3 region of rearranged TCR beta genes. The Illumina HiSeq System was used to sequence the amplified TCR beta libraries as 87-base-pair reads. For the original study's pipeline: In a later analysis, 70 million to 95 million unique TCR beta chains were counted across the approximately 670 repertoires, and roughly 10 million of these chains were shared by at least two donors. A nearest-neighbor algorithm error-corrected the raw reads and collapsed the reads into unique sequences, merging closely related sequences to remove PCR and sequencing errors. CDR3 sequences were aligned to IMGT reference sequences to assign V, D and J gene segments. For a sequence to be retained, a match of at least six nucleotides was required to both a V gene segment and a J gene segment. A rearrangement counted as productive if the CDR3 had no stop codons and remained in frame with V and J, and every other rearrangement counted as non-productive. Following IMGT convention, CDR3 was defined as the stretch from the second conserved V-encoded cysteine to the conserved J-encoded phenylalanine. Sequences without an unambiguous match to a single V gene segment were excluded from the earlier analysis of about 640 of the donors. In an earlier analysis of approximately 500 of the donors, a V segment was called functional when productive rearrangements were above 56.7%, and segregating when the standard deviation between donors exceeded 5%. A statistical classification framework was built to diagnose cytomegalovirus status from the catalog of TCR beta chain sequences. In a later analysis, TCR nucleotide sequences were compared against IMGT/GENE-DB human TR gene sequences so that V and J genes could be assigned. Using the TCRdist pipeline, a later analysis assigned CDR3 sequences along with most-parsimonious VDJ recombination scenarios. In a later analysis, each TCR beta chain was defined by its CDR3 amino acid sequence together with its V-gene family, and reads lacking a unique V-gene family were excluded. A later analysis removed several hundred highly shared, low-generation-probability nucleotide sequences to deal with suspected cross-contamination and a sequencing artifact. For each public chain, a later analysis derived a clonal expansion index from normalized ranks of inferred template counts within each repertoire. In a later analysis, generation probabilities were computed using a VDJ recombination model fitted to out-of-frame rearrangements, and the results were checked against IGoR. In a later analysis, TCR-TCR, TCR-HLA and TCR-CMV co-occurrence was scored with hypergeometric tests, and a repertoire-size bias correction was applied to TCR pairs. A later analysis estimated false discovery rates by permuting HLA or CMV assignments 20 times. In a later analysis, co-occurring TCRs were grouped with DBSCAN, and TCRdist sequence similarity was added when clustering was performed within HLA-allele-positive subsets. Co-occurrence clustering excluded repertoires with fewer than 30,000 or more than 120,000 public chains, plus five with anomalous nucleotide sharing. TCRdb took over this immuneACCESS table, retaining in-frame rearrangements with V and J assigned. Such tables are incomplete; in checked studies, under half of the missing clones stem from an unresolved V gene, and the remainder is unexplained. D and trimming were read from the DNA, whereas the V and J calls and clone size are those reported in that table. The sample table shows about 120,000 clones, and under 90% are seen once. About 10% of the sample lies in the top ten.

Overall results and qualifications from the work: The 87-base-pair reads could not distinguish some IMGT-functional V segments, including TRBV6-2 and TRBV6-3, so those segments were excluded. When HLA alleles, especially DR and DQ, strongly co-occurred, TCR associations were difficult to assign to individual alleles. A cluster of highly shared sequence variants was judged likely to be a technical artifact of the sequencing pipeline. The classifier was reported to diagnose cytomegalovirus status with high specificity and sensitivity in both the original and validation cohorts. In vitro tests confirmed that a few of the cytomegalovirus-associated TCR beta chains recognize cytomegalovirus antigens. The authors suggested that the approach could potentially be generalized to other disease states and immunological phenotypes. A later analysis found that HLA-associated TCR beta chains were more clonally expanded and had lower generation probabilities than equally common non-associated chains. A later genetic analysis associated a missense DCLRE1C variant with V-gene and J-gene trimming of TCR beta chains, and an independent cohort replicated the association. The only immune exposure information available for the cohort was CMV serostatus. In a later analysis, TCR association rates were found to vary across HLA loci, with the most associated TCRs seen for DRB1 alleles and the fewest for HLA-C alleles. Linkage disequilibrium might explain the correlated functional status among segregating V segments, but an unknown experimental factor could not be ruled out. An earlier analysis of some 560 of the donors showed that most TCR beta V segments appeared in productive rearrangements either about 87% or about 30% of the time, which broadly matched IMGT annotations. A later genetic analysis reported fewer N-insertions in productive TCRs among donors in an Asian-associated ancestry cluster than the roughly 700-donor mean. At a false discovery rate of 0.05, a later analysis linked around 17,000 TCR beta sequences to specific HLA alleles. In a later analysis, most CMV-associated TCR beta chains were found to appear HLA-restricted, with HLA associations seemingly driven largely by CMV exposure. A later analysis reported that several top co-occurrence clusters appeared linked to parvovirus B19, influenza, CMV and Epstein-Barr virus. Roughly uniform sequencing depth across donors was assumed in presence/absence analyses, although this assumption may not hold. The study gave a list of 150 to 200 TCR beta chains associated with cytomegalovirus. Most TCR sequences were seen in very few donors, while some public TCRs were found in many individuals. HLA typing was unavailable for some donors at each locus, so association tests used only the typed subset. The cohort was sequenced for TCR beta chains only, and without alpha or paired-chain data the features that could be detected were limited. Approximately 16 rarely observed V segments, including chromosome 9 orphons, were excluded from the earlier analysis of approximately 600 of the donors because counts were too low. A further reported finding was that TCR beta sequences accurately predicted the HLA-A and HLA-B alleles for most subjects in the first cohort.

V loses 5 bases at its end and J loses 5 bases; junction bases beyond the gene matches: 14. The CDR3 starts with the cysteine, ends with the phenylalanine, and has 16 residues. Left in the record is the CDR3 DNA by itself, 48 bases read in frame from the first base. CDR1 and CDR2 are read off the germline V gene (reference sequence) as LNHDA and SQIVND. The rearranged chain carries TRBV19 and TRBJ2-5; 7 central bases correspond to TRBD2. Sequencing was performed on PBMCs. The source is a female donor in good health and CMV-seropositive. In nucleotides, the sequence is TGTGCCAGTAGTTTGCCGTCGAGCGGGGAAGTTGAGACCCAGTACTTC. Its protein is CASSLPSSGEVETQYF.